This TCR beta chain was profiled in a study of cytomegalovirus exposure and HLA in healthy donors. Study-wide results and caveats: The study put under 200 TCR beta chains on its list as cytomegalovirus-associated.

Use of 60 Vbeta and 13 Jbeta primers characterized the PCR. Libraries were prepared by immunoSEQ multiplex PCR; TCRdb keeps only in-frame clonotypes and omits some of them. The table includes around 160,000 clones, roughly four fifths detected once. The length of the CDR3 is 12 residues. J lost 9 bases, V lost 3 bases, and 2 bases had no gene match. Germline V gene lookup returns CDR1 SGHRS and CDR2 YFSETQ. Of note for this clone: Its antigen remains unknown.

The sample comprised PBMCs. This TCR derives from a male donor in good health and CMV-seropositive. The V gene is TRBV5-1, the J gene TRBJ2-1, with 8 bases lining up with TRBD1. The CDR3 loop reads CASSYGQGEQFF. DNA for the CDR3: TGCGCCAGCAGCTACGGACAGGGTGAGCAGTTCTTC.